The clone carrying this T cell receptor (beta chain) was picked up a small number of times. What it recognizes is unknown. A second PCR, run for about 6 to 11 cycles, used a sample-barcoded 5' primer plus a J-beta primer mix. From the 5' RACE reads, TCRdb called clonotypes with MiXCR, one entry per CDR3 protein. The sample gives nearly 800,000 distinct CDR3 sequences, just under 25% of which show up once; approximately 4% is in the top ten. The data are from a study of blood T cells in healthy people across ages. Findings and limits, study-wide: Naive T cell percentage and TCR beta diversity correlated strongly.

The sample was also reused in another study, on T cells of mothers and their children.

The TCR sequence derives from a boy between 10 and 17 years old in good health. Sequencing input: blood.

The CDR3 sequence is CAISDRGARTGELFF. As DNA, the CDR3 is TGTGCCATCAGTGATCGGGGGGCTCGGACCGGGGAGCTGTTTTTT. The chain has TRBV10-3 and TRBJ2-2; maybe TRBD2 (7 bases). Germline V lookup: CDR1 ENHRY, CDR2 SYGVKD. Trimming removed 3 bases from V and 5 bases from J, with 13 bases in between. This CDR3 is built from 15 residues.